One and the same sample provided the 3 T cell receptor beta chains below, sequenced in a study of blood T cell repertoires in COVID-19. Produced via immunoSEQ multiplex PCR; TCRdb's table is partial and in-frame only. The sample lists roughly 160,000 clones, roughly 84% occurring once. Sequences were obtained from peripheral blood. Every receptor here comes from a woman older than 75 with active or convalescent COVID-19.

V and J are TRBV2 and TRBJ2-1, with TRBD2 matching 12 bases. Germline values: CDR1 SNHLY, CDR2 FYNNEI. The CDR3 is 15 amino acids. Trimming took 6 bases from V and 8 from J; bases not matched to a gene: 8. As DNA, the CDR3 is TGTGCCAGCAGATTACTAGCGGGAGGAAACGATGAGCAGTTCTTC. Amino acids: CASRLLAGGNDEQFF.

The chain recombines TRBV19 with TRBJ1-5; D might be TRBD1 (5 bases). Germline V gene data show CDR1 as LNHDA and CDR2 as SQIVND (reference sequence). The germline V and J ends were trimmed by 7 bases and 5 bases, with 18 bases remaining between them. CDR3 length: 15 amino acids. The CDR3 sequence: CASKAGTGHDQPQHF. CDR3 nucleotide sequence: TGTGCCAGTAAAGCCGGCACAGGTCACGATCAGCCCCAGCATTTT.

About this clone: One end of the junction varies from germline; a read error may be responsible. The V call is TRBV2, the J call TRBJ2-7; D is perhaps TRBD2 (6 bases). Germline CDR1 reads SNHLY; CDR2 reads FYNNEI. The CDR3 is 15 residues long. The CDR3 region is CASSEGRTKAYEQYF. The CDR3 DNA follows: TGTGCCAGCAGCGAAGGTAGGACTAAGGCCTACGAGCAGTACTTC.